There are many counts of the clone carrying this T cell receptor (beta chain). The antigen remains unidentified. The data are from a study of CD8 T cells in ankylosing spondylitis. Trimming took off 0 bases at V and 4 bases at J, with 2 bases between the two ends. Germline V gene lookup returns CDR1 SGHRS and CDR2 YFSETQ. This CDR3 has 12 amino acids. TCRdb itself ran the 5' RACE reads through MiXCR, one entry per CDR3 protein. The table includes some 130,000 distinct CDR3 sequences, over 10% detected once. Study outcomes and limitations: It appeared that ankylosing spondylitis blood was characterized by a TCR beta motif of about 8 highly homologous variants.

The sample comprised blood, either unsorted or a sorted T cell fraction (not recorded which). V gene TRBV5-1 combines with J gene TRBJ1-5; D is ambiguous. The sequence was collected from a female donor with ankylosing spondylitis or in good health (not recorded which). The CDR3 region is CASSLGNQPQHF. CDR3 in DNA: TGCGCCAGCAGCTTGGGGAATCAGCCCCAGCATTTT.